This T cell receptor beta chain was documented in a study of PD-1 blockade in classical Hodgkin lymphoma. Looking at the study overall: The patients were dosed with nivolumab 3 mg/kg, infused intravenously every 2 weeks.

Using immunoSEQ multiplex PCR, the repertoire was profiled, and TCRdb retains in-frame clones only, with some absent. This sample carries roughly 100,000 clones, more than 70% of them seen once, and the ten largest clones take roughly 10%. Study-wide findings and caveats: Some patients started nivolumab under 1 year after ASCT, and they were excluded. Similar baseline diversity was found in complete responders and newly diagnosed patients. Reports indicated that newly diagnosed patients had lower baseline TCR diversity than healthy donors did.

Points on this clone: The target antigen is unknown.

Time point here: cycle 4 day 1 (C4D1), after 6 weeks of nivolumab. Exposure to brentuximab vedotin varied, and each patient had relapsed following autologous stem cell transplantation. Trimming stripped 1 base from V and 2 bases from J, with 5 bases between. Germline values: CDR1 SGHAT, CDR2 FQDESV (reference sequence). This CDR3 comprises 14 residues. The sequence derives from a human donor with classical Hodgkin lymphoma. The gene calls are TRBV11-1 and TRBJ2-2; D is ambiguous. Material: peripheral blood mononuclear cells (PBMCs), obtained before the fourth cycle of nivolumab. CDR3 in amino acids: CASSLELNTGELFF. CDR3 DNA sequence: TGTGCCAGCAGCTTAGAGCTAAACACCGGGGAGCTGTTTTTT.